This passage covers 3 T cell receptor beta chains from one sample sequenced in a study of T cell responses to AZD1222 COVID-19 vaccine. Profiling relied on immunoSEQ multiplex PCR, and the TCRdb table lists in-frame clones only, not all of them. The data show about 130,000 clones, over 90% seen once. The material sequenced was peripheral blood, taken on day 0 of AZD1222 vaccination. All receptors derive from an adult in good health.

The chain carries TRBV28 and TRBJ2-1; no firm D call. Trimming took 1 base from V and 0 from J, leaving 10 bases between them. This CDR3 spans 16 amino acids. The V gene's germline CDR1 is MDHEN and CDR2 SYDVKM. In DNA form, the CDR3 reads TGTGCCAGCAGTTTATCTGGAGACCTCTCCTACAATGAGCAGTTCTTC. This encodes CASSLSGDLSYNEQFF.

The J gene is TRBJ2-3, the V gene TRBV11-2; D is possibly TRBD2 (5 bases). The CDR3 has 15 residues. Trimming removed 0 bases from V and 0 bases from J, with 7 bases in between. Germline CDR1 SGHAT, CDR2 FQNNGV. The CDR3: CASSLDRGSTDTQYF. CDR3 nucleotides: TGTGCCAGCAGCTTAGATCGCGGGAGCACAGATACGCAGTATTTT. Based on the CDR3 plus reference TRBV11-2 and TRBJ2-3, the full variable domain is EAGVAQSPRYKIIEKRQSVAFWCNPISGHATLYWYQQILGQGPKLLIQFQNNGVVDDSQLPKDRFSAERLKGVDSTLKIQPAKLEDSAVYLCASSLDRGSTDTQYFGPGTRLTVL.

This clone was recorded a few times. The J gene is TRBJ1-4, the V gene TRBV7-6; tentatively, D is TRBD1 (5 bases). V dropped 5 bases and J dropped 8 bases, with 21 bases sitting between them. The CDR3 is made up of 16 amino acids. The V gene's germline CDR1 is SGHVS and CDR2 FNYEAQ. This chain's CDR3 is CASSGRERTHSEKLFF. CDR3 bases: TGTGCCAGCAGCGGAAGAGAGAGGACACATTCAGAAAAACTGTTTTTT. Filled out from reference TRBV7-6 and TRBJ1-4, the complete variable domain reads GAGVSQSPRYKVTKRGQDVALRCDPISGHVSLYWYRQALGQGPEFLTYFNYEAQQDKSGLPNDRFSAERPEGSISTLTIQRTEQRDSAMYRCASSGRERTHSEKLFFGSGTQLSVL.